The entry that follows covers one T cell receptor (beta chain) sequence. Measured with immunoSEQ multiplex PCR; TCRdb has only the in-frame clones, and not every one. The sample carries a few hundred thousand clones, 82% recorded once. The data were obtained in a study of blood T cell repertoires in COVID-19. The V and J ends lost 4 bases and 4 bases, in that order; junction bases with no gene match: 4. The CDR3 covers 15 residues. Per the germline V gene, CDR1 is KGHDR and CDR2 is SFDVKD. The genes are TRBV24-1 and TRBJ1-2; 11 positions agree with TRBD1. Sequencing input: peripheral blood. The origin of this receptor is a woman at least 80 years old with COVID-19, enrolled during active disease. The CDR3, as DNA: TGTGCCACCAGTGACCCCGGGACAGGGGGCTATGGCTACACCTTC. It encodes CATSDPGTGGYGYTF.